Sequencing of this T cell receptor beta chain was carried out in a study of T cells after somatic rescue of genetic block. The V gene's germline CDR1 is MNHEY and CDR2 SVGAGI. Trimming took off 6 bases at V and 6 bases at J, with 17 bases between the two ends. The length of the CDR3 is 14 residues. Measured with immunoSEQ multiplex PCR; TCRdb has only the in-frame clones, and not every one. This table has 110,000 or so clones, about 93% appearing once. V usage is TRBV6-5 and J usage is TRBJ1-1, with D possibly TRBD1 on 5 matching bases. The sequenced sample consisted of peripheral blood mononuclear cells (PBMCs). The clonotype comes from a woman aged 18-29 years. Written as DNA, the CDR3 is TGTGCCAGCAGCTTGAGGACTGGGGCGTCTGAAGCTTTCTTT. Amino acid sequence: CASSLRTGASEAFF.